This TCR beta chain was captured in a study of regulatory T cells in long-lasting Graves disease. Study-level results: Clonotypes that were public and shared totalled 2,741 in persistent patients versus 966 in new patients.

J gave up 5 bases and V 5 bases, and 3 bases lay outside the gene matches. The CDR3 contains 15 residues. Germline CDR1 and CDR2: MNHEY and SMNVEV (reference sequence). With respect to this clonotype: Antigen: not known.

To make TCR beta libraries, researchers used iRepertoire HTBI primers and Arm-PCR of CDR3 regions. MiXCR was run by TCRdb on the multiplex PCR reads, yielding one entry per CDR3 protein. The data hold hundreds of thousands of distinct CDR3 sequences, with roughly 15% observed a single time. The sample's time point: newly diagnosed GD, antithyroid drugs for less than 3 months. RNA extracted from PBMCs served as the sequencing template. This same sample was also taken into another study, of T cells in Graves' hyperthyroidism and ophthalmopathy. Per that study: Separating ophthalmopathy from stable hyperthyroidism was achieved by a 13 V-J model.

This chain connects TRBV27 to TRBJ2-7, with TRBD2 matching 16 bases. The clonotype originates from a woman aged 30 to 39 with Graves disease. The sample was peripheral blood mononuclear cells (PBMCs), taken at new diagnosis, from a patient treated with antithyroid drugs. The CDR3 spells CASSPGTSGRDEQYF. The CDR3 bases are TGTGCCAGCAGTCCAGGGACTAGCGGGAGGGACGAGCAGTACTTC.